This T cell receptor beta chain was identified in a study of vaccination effects on CD4 cells after COVID-19. Study-level results: The study found marked clonal contraction of infection- and vaccine-induced clones late after vaccination. Researchers reported few convalescent patients and no early post-infection timepoints in the study.

V lost 6 bases to trimming and J lost 2 bases; unmatched junction nucleotides: 7. The CDR3 totals 15 residues. Germline V gene data show CDR1 as MGHRA and CDR2 as YSYEKL. As concerns this clone: Its antigen is unknown.

The repertoire was sequenced with immunoSEQ multiplex PCR; TCRdb's copy has only in-frame clones and lacks some. The repertoire holds more than 50,000 clones, with approximately 80% as singletons. Ahead of sequencing, the ViraFEST assay grew antigen-specific CD4+ T cells using viral peptide pools. The authors isolated CD4+ T cells after nine to eleven days of culture. According to the study, vaccine recipients showed no prior SARS-CoV-2 infection and negative nucleocapsid antibodies. Fresh IL-2-containing medium replaced half the medium on days 3 and 7. This receptor was identified in a human donor who received a COVID-19 vaccine. Sequencing was performed on CD4+ T cells from PBMCs cultured with HCoV-229E spike peptides, taken before COVID-19 vaccination. The chain recombines TRBV4-1 with TRBJ2-7, with 10 bases that match TRBD1. CDR3 residues: CASSSDRGRTYEQYV. As DNA, the CDR3 is TGCGCCAGCAGTTCCGACAGGGGGCGAACCTACGAGCAGTACGTC.